This TCR beta chain was obtained from a study of CD8 T cells in Susac syndrome. The study's findings and limits: The authors acknowledged that the study's TCR sequencing and HLA analysis involved relatively few individuals. Total CD8+ and CD8+ TEMRA repertoires contained fewer than 20 and five Susac-specific public clones, respectively.

Reverse transcription of roughly 0.45 to 1 ug RNA was performed with random hexamers. Amplification of TCR beta CDR3 used immunoSEQ multiplex PCR across 54 Vbeta and 13 Jbeta. MiXCR was run by TCRdb on the immunoSEQ multiplex PCR reads, yielding one entry per CDR3 protein. The table includes about 150,000 distinct CDR3 sequences, roughly 94% detected once. Turning to this clonotype: Its target is not known.

The germline gives CDR1 SGHVS, CDR2 FQNEAQ. The length of the CDR3 is 16 residues. V was clipped by 4 bases and J by 3 bases; unmatched bases: 10. The receptor was derived from a human donor with Susac syndrome. This chain links TRBV7-8 with TRBJ2-3, with 7 bases aligning to TRBD1. The sequenced sample was CD8+ T cells from PBMCs. The CDR3, as DNA: TGTGCCAGCAGCTCCCCGACAGGGAAGGGGACAGATACGCAGTATTTT. Its translation is CASSSPTGKGTDTQYF.